These T cell receptor beta chains were read from a single sample in a study of blood T cell repertoires in COVID-19. The method was immunoSEQ multiplex PCR; TCRdb's version includes in-frame clones alone and lacks a portion of them. The sample consists of fewer than 350,000 clones, approximately 86% of them appearing once. Sequenced input: peripheral blood. The receptors originated from a woman between 45 and 60 years old with active or convalescent COVID-19. Each CDR3 is given with its conserved first and last residue. The D gene is left open where the match is weak. For some rows the clone size is stated as once, few or many, or as a class when expanded; others skip it.

D	size	V	J	DNA	CDR3
-	-	TRBV5-4	TRBJ1-6	TGTGCCAGCAGCAACCCAGGGGCACCGGATTCACCCCTCCACTTT	CASSNPGAPDSPLHF
-	-	TRBV5-1	TRBJ1-3	TGCGCCAGCAGCTTGGCGTCTGGAAACACCATATATTTT	CASSLASGNTIYF
-	-	TRBV2	TRBJ1-1	TGTGCCAGACCCAGAGACAGGAACACTGAAGCTTTCTTT	CARPRDRNTEAFF
-	-	TRBV6-4	TRBJ1-2	TGTGCCAGCAGTGACGAGGGTCGGGGCTATGGCTACACCTTC	CASSDEGRGYGYTF
TRBD1	-	TRBV10-2	TRBJ1-1	TGCGCCAGCAGTGAGTCGGGGAGACAGGGCGAAGCTTTCTTT	CASSESGRQGEAFF
-	-	TRBV28	TRBJ1-1	TGTGCCAGCAGTCCCCCAGGGCTCAACACTGAAGCTTTCTTT	CASSPPGLNTEAFF
-	-	TRBV19	TRBJ2-1	TGTGCCAGTAGTATAGCGGGAGTCACTGAGCAGTTCTTC	CASSIAGVTEQFF
TRBD2	-	TRBV6-5	TRBJ2-7	TGTGCCAGCAGTTACTCCGGACTAGCGGACTCCTACGAGCAGTACTTC	CASSYSGLADSYEQYF
-	-	TRBV19	TRBJ1-5	TGTGCCAGTAGTATGTCCCTCGGGAGGGATCAGCCCCAGCATTTT	CASSMSLGRDQPQHF
-	-	TRBV27	TRBJ1-1	TGTGCCAGCAGCCTAACTGTCAGGGAGGGTAGAGCTTTCTTT	CASSLTVREGRAFF
-	-	TRBV30	TRBJ1-2	TGTGCCTGGAGTGTCGGGAATGGCTACACCTTC	CAWSVGNGYTF
-	-	TRBV11-2	TRBJ2-5	TGTGCCAGCGGCCCGACTAGGTACCAAGAGACCCAGTACTTC	CASGPTRYQETQYF
TRBD2	-	TRBV25-1	TRBJ2-1	TGTGCCAGCAGTTCTAGCGGGAGGGCCTACAATGAGCAGTTCTTC	CASSSSGRAYNEQFF
-	-	TRBV4-1	TRBJ1-2	TGCGCCAGCAGCCAAGATCTTCTACAGGGACACTATGGCTACACCTTC	CASSQDLLQGHYGYTF
-	-	TRBV12-5	TRBJ2-7	TGTGCTAGTGGTAACCGGGGAGGCTACGAGCAGTACTTC	CASGNRGGYEQYF
TRBD2	-	TRBV3-1/TRBV3-2	TRBJ2-1	TGTGCCAGCAGCCAGCCTCTAGCGGGAGGCTACAATGAGCAGTTCTTC	CASSQPLAGGYNEQFF
TRBD2	few	TRBV5-4	TRBJ2-1	TGTGCCAGCAGCCCGCCCCCGGGAGGGCCGGGCGATGAGCAGTTCTTC	CASSPPPGGPGDEQFF
TRBD2	-	TRBV5-1	TRBJ2-1	TGCGCCAGCAGCTCTCAACCCCCGGGACTAGCAAATTACAATGAGCAGTTCTTC	CASSSQPPGLANYNEQFF
TRBD1	once	TRBV16	TRBJ1-4	TGTGCCAGCAGCCAATTACGAACAGGGGAACGGGAAAAACTGTTTTTT	CASSQLRTGEREKLFF
TRBD1	-	TRBV5-6	TRBJ1-1	TGTGCCAGCAGCCCTAAGTGGGACAGTTATATTGAAGCTTTCTTT	CASSPKWDSYIEAFF
-	-	TRBV29-1	TRBJ1-2	TGCAGCGTTGAACAGGGAAACGGCTACACCTTC	CSVEQGNGYTF
TRBD1	-	TRBV12-3/TRBV12-4	TRBJ1-2	TGTGCCAGCAGTCCACAGGGGGTTTATGGCTACACCTTC	CASSPQGVYGYTF
TRBD2	-	TRBV5-6	TRBJ2-1	TGTGCCAGCAGCCACCAGTCACTAGCGGTCAATGAGCAGTTCTTC	CASSHQSLAVNEQFF
TRBD1	once	TRBV6-6	TRBJ2-5	TGTGCCAGCAGTCTCCGGGTAGGGGGACAGGGGAGGGAGACCCAGTACTTC	CASSLRVGGQGRETQYF
TRBD1	-	TRBV7-9	TRBJ2-5	TGTGCCAGCAGCTTTATCCAGGGGGATCGGGAGACCCAGTACTTC	CASSFIQGDRETQYF
TRBD1	-	TRBV4-1	TRBJ1-4	TGCGCCAGCGCAAAGGGACAGGGAAATGAAAAACTGTTTTTT	CASAKGQGNEKLFF
-	-	TRBV5-4	TRBJ2-7	TGTGCCAGCACTCCCCAGGGTCCCCCCTACGAGCAGTACTTC	CASTPQGPPYEQYF
-	once	TRBV5-1	TRBJ1-4	TGCGCCAGCAGCTTGACCAGTGCAACTAATGAAAAACTGTTTTTT	CASSLTSATNEKLFF
TRBD1	-	TRBV7-9	TRBJ1-1	TGTGCCAGCAGTCTTTCCGGGACAGCATCTGAAGCTTTCTTT	CASSLSGTASEAFF